This T cell receptor (beta chain) emerged from a study of blood T cells in healthy people across ages. Through a sample-barcoded 5' primer and a J-beta primer mix, a second PCR was run for roughly 7 to 12 cycles. Sequencing yielded, for each sample, at least 2.5 million paired-end reads carrying CDR3. One entry per CDR3 protein, called by TCRdb with MiXCR from the 5' RACE reads. The sample has roughly 800,000 distinct CDR3 sequences; 40% to 65% are singletons. The sample providers were healthy Caucasian people from Russia, aged roughly 6 to 100. Total RNA extracted from each sample amounted to at least 5.5 micrograms. CDR3 length: 15 amino acids. Germline CDR1 MNHNS, CDR2 SASEGT. J gave up 6 bases and V 8 bases, and 6 bases lay outside the gene matches.

The chain has TRBV6-1 and TRBJ2-1, with 14 nucleotides matching TRBD2. The sequence was obtained from an elderly man in good health. What was sequenced was blood. Here the CDR3 reads CASYPGTSGSNEQFF. The CDR3 nucleotides are TGTGCCAGCTATCCCGGGACTAGCGGGAGCAATGAGCAGTTCTTC.